A selection of T cell receptor beta chains follows, all from one sample in a study of T cell repertoires and HLA-DP antigens. The antigens of these receptors remain unknown. Method: immunoSEQ multiplex PCR; TCRdb's copy keeps in-frame clones and lacks some. This table has 90,000 to 130,000 clones, approximately 92% appearing once. The sequenced sample was CD4+ T cells from PBMCs. Receptors were obtained from a young woman in good health and CMV-seronegative. Both conserved end residues are part of each CDR3. Each record gives: V gene, D gene, J gene, clone size, CDR3 protein, CDR3 DNA. The D gene is left open where the match is weak. Clone size is shown for a subset of rows, as once, few, many or a class of expanded clone.

>TRBV9|.|TRBJ2-4|.
CASSVDAKNIQYF
TGTGCCAGCAGCGTAGATGCCAAAAACATTCAGTACTTC
>TRBV5-6|TRBD1|TRBJ1-2|few
CASRGQGADGYTF
TGTGCCAGCAGGGGACAGGGGGCAGATGGCTACACCTTC
>TRBV4-1|TRBD2|TRBJ2-5|.
CASSQANSGREQETQYF
TGCGCCAGCAGCCAAGCGAATAGCGGGAGGGAACAAGAGACCCAGTACTTC
>TRBV6-1|.|TRBJ1-2|.
CASIPAGLGGYTF
TGTGCCAGCATTCCCGCCGGGCTGGGTGGCTACACCTTC
>TRBV19|.|TRBJ2-1|.
CASSIGGQSYNEQFF
TGTGCCAGTAGTATAGGCGGTCAGTCCTACAATGAGCAGTTCTTC
>TRBV28|.|TRBJ2-7|.
CASSLISTGSSYEQYF
TGTGCCAGCAGTTTAATTTCTACGGGAAGCTCCTACGAGCAGTACTTC
>TRBV9|TRBD1|TRBJ2-2|.
CASSVRDSFTGELFF
TGTGCCAGCAGCGTCCGGGACAGCTTCACCGGGGAGCTGTTTTTT
>TRBV6-6|.|TRBJ2-1|.
CASSYGGSYNEQFF
TGTGCCAGCAGTTACGGGGGCTCCTACAATGAGCAGTTCTTC
>TRBV28|TRBD2|TRBJ2-1|once
CASSSPGGVHNEQFF
TGTGCCAGCAGTTCCCCGGGGGGGGTACACAATGAGCAGTTCTTC
>TRBV19|TRBD1|TRBJ2-1|.
CASNRDRNSYNEQFF
TGTGCCAGTAACAGGGACAGAAATTCCTACAATGAGCAGTTCTTC
>TRBV10-3|TRBD2|TRBJ2-5|.
CAISGTSGYQETQYF
TGTGCCATCTCAGGAACTAGCGGGTACCAAGAGACCCAGTACTTC
>TRBV2|.|TRBJ1-2|.
CAKTRLQLDYGYTF
TGTGCCAAAACGCGGTTACAGCTGGATTATGGCTACACCTTC
>TRBV5-6|TRBD1|TRBJ1-1|.
CASSWTAGQMNTEAFF
TGTGCCAGCAGCTGGACTGCGGGACAGATGAACACTGAAGCTTTCTTT
>TRBV6-6|TRBD1|TRBJ1-1|.
CASSLAGTGGEAFF
TGTGCCAGCAGCCTAGCCGGGACAGGGGGTGAAGCTTTCTTT
>TRBV28|.|TRBJ1-5|.
CASRSRSNQPQHF
TGTGCCAGCAGGAGCAGGAGCAATCAGCCCCAGCATTTT
>TRBV19|.|TRBJ1-1|.
CASSIQTTGMNTEAFF
TGTGCCAGTAGTATCCAAACGACAGGAATGAACACTGAAGCTTTCTTT
>TRBV30|.|TRBJ1-2|.
CAWKVGGGPYGYTF
TGTGCCTGGAAGGTTGGGGGTGGACCCTATGGCTACACCTTC
>TRBV5-1|.|TRBJ1-4|few
CASSTATNEKLFF
TGCGCCAGCAGCACTGCAACTAATGAAAAACTGTTTTTT
>TRBV7-9|.|TRBJ1-3|.
CAGGSGNTIYF
TGTGCAGGGGGATCTGGAAACACCATATATTTT
>TRBV7-2|TRBD1|TRBJ2-1|.
CASSRHRGWTGNEQFF
TGTGCCAGCAGCAGACACCGGGGTTGGACAGGTAATGAGCAGTTCTTC
>TRBV11-2|.|TRBJ2-2|.
CASSGGAKNTGELFF
TGTGCCAGCAGCGGGGGAGCTAAGAACACCGGGGAGCTGTTTTTT